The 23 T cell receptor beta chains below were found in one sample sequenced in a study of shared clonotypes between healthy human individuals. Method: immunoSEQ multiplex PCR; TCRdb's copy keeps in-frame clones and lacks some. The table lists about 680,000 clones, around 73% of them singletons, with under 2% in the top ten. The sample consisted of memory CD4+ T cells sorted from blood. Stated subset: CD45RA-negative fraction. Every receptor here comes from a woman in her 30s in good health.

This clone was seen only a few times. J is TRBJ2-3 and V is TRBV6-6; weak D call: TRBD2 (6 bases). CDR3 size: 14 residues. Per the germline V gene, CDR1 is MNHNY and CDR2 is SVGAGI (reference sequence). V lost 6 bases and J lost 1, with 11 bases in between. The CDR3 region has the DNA TGTGCCAGCAGACTAGCTTTGGGCACAGATACGCAGTATTTT. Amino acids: CASRLALGTDTQYF.

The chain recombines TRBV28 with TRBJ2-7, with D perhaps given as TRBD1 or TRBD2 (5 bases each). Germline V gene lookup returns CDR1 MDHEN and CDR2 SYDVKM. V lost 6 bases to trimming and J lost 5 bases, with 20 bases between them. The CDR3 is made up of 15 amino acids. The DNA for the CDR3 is TGTGCCAGCAGGCCGTCGTTTGGGACGTTCAACGAGCAGTACTTC. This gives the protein CASRPSFGTFNEQYF.

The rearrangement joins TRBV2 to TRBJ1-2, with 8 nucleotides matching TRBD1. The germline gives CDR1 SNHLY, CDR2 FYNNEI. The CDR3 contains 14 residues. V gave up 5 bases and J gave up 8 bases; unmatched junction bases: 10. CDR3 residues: CASSRDRGGDGYTF. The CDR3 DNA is TGTGCCAGCAGTCGAGACAGGGGAGGTGACGGCTACACCTTC.

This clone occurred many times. The CDR3 here is CASSPTLADPPYEQYF. The CDR3 DNA follows: TGTGCCAGCAGCCCAACTCTAGCGGATCCTCCCTACGAGCAGTACTTC. This chain connects TRBV9 to TRBJ2-7, with TRBD2 identical over 7 bases. CDR3 size: 16 residues. Germline CDR1 reads SGDLS; CDR2 reads YYNGEE. J was trimmed by 2 bases and V by 4 bases; bases with no gene match: 12.

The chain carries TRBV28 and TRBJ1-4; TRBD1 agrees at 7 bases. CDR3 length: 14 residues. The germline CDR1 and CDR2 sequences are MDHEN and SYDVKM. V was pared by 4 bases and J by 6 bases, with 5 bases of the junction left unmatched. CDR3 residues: CASSSTGSYEKLFF. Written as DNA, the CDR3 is TGTGCCAGCAGTTCGACAGGGAGTTATGAAAAACTGTTTTTT.

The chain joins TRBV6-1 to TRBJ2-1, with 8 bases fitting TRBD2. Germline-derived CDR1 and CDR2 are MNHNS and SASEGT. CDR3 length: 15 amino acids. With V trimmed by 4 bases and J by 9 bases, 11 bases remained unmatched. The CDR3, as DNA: TGTGCCAGCAGTGCGATATCCGGCGGGAGGCTTGAGCAGTTCTTC. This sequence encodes CASSAISGGRLEQFF.

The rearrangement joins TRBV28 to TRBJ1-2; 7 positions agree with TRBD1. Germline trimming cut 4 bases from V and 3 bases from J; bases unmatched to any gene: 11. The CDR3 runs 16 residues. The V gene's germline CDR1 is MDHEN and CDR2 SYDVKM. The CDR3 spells CASSSETGIMDYGYTF. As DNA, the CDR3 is TGTGCCAGCAGTTCCGAGACAGGGATAATGGACTATGGCTACACCTTC.

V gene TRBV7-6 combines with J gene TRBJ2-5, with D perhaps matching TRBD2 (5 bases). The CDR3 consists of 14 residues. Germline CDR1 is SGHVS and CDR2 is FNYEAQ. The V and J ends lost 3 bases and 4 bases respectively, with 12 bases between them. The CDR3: CASSFGGSGETQYF. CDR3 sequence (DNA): TGTGCCAGCAGCTTCGGTGGGAGTGGAGAGACCCAGTACTTC.

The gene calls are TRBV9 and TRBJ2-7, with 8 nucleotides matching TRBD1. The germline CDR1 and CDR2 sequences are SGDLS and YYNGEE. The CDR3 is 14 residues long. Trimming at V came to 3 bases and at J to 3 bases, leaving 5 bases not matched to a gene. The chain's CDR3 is CASSAITGGYEQYF. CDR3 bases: TGTGCCAGCAGCGCCATTACAGGGGGCTACGAGCAGTACTTC.

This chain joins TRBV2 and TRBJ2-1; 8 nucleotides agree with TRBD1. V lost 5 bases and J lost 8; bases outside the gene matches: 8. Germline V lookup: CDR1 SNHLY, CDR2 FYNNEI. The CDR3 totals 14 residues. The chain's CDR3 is CASSLGQGFDEQFF. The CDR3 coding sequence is TGTGCCAGCAGTCTTGGACAGGGCTTCGATGAGCAGTTCTTC.

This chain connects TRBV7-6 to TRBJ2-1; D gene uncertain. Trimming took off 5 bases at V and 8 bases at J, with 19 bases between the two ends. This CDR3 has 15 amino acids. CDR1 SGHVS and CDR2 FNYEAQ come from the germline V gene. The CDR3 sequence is CASSPVSPFGDEQFF. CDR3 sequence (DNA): TGTGCCAGCAGCCCAGTAAGCCCATTTGGCGATGAGCAGTTCTTC.

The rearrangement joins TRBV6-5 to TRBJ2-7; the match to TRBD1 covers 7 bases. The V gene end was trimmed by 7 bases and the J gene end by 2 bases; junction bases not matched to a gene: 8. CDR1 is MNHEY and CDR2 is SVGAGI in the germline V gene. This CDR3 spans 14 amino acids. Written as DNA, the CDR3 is TGTGCCAGCAAGTCCGGGACAGAGACCTACGAGCAGTACTTC. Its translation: CASKSGTETYEQYF.

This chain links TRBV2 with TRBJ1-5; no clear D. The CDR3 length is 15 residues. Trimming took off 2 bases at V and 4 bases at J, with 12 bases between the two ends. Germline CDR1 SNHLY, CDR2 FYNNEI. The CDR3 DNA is TGTGCCAGCAGTGAAAGAAGGGCGGGAAATCAGCCCCAGCATTTT. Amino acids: CASSERRAGNQPQHF.

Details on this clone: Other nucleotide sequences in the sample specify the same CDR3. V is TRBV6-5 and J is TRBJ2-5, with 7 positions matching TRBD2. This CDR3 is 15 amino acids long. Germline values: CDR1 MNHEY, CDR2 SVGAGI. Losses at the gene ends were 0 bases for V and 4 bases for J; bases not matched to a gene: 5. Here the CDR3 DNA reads TGTGCCAGCAGTTACTCGGCGGGAGTCGGAGAGACCCAGTACTTC. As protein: CASSYSAGVGETQYF.

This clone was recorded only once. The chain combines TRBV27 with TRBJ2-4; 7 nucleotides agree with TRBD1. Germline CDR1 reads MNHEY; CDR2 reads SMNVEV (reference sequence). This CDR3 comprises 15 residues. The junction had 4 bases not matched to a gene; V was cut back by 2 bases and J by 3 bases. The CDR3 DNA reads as TGTGCCAGCAGTTTAAGGGGACAGTACAAAAACATTCAGTACTTC. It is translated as CASSLRGQYKNIQYF.

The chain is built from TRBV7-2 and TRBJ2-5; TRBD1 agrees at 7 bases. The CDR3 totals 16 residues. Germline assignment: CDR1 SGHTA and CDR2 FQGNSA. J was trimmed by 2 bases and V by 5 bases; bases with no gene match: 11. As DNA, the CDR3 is TGTGCCAGCAGCAAAACTGGGACAGTCATACAAGAGACCCAGTACTTC. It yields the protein CASSKTGTVIQETQYF.

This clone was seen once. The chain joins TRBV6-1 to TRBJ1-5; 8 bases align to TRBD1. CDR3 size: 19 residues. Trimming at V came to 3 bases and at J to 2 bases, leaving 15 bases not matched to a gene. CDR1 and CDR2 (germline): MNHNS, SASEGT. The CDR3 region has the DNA TGTGCCAGCAGTGACATCTGGACAGGGCCGGTTCGTGGCAATCAGCCCCAGCATTTT. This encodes CASSDIWTGPVRGNQPQHF.

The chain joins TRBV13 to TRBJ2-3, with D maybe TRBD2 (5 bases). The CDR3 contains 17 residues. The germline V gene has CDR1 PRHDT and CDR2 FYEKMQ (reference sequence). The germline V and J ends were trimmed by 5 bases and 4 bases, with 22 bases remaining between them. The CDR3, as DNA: TGTGCCAGCAGCAGAGGGTCCCCCAGCCCAGCGGCAGATACGCAGTATTTT. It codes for CASSRGSPSPAADTQYF.

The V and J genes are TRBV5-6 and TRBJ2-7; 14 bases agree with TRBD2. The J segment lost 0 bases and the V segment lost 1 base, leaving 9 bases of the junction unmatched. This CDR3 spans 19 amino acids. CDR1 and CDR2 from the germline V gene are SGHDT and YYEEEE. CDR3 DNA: TGTGCCAGCAGCTTGTGGGGACTAGCGGGAGTCGGGAGCTCCTACGAGCAGTACTTC. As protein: CASSLWGLAGVGSSYEQYF.

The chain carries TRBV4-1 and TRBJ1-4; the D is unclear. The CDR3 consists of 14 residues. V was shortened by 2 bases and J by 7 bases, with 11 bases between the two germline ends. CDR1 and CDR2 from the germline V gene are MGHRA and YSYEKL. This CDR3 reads CASSQLSRGEKLFF. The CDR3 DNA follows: TGCGCCAGCAGCCAATTGTCACGCGGTGAAAAACTGTTTTTT.

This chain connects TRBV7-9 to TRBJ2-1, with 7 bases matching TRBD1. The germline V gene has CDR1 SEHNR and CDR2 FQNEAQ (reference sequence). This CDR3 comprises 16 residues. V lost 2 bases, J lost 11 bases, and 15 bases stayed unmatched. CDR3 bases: TGTGCCAGCAGCTTAAAGGGGGCGGAATCGTCGGTTAAGCAGTTCTTC. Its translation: CASSLKGAESSVKQFF.

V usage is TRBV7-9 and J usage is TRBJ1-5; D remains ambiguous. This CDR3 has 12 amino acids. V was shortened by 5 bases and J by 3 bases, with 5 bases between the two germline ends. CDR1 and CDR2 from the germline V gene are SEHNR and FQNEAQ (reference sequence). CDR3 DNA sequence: TGTGCCAGCAGCCACACCAATCAGCCCCAGCATTTT. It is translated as CASSHTNQPQHF.

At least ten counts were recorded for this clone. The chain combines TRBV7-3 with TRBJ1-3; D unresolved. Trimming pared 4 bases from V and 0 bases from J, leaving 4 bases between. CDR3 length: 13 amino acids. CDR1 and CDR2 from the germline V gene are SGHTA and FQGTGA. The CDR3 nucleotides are TGTGCCAGCAGCTCCAGCTCTGGAAACACCATATATTTT. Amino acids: CASSSSSGNTIYF.